The 25 T cell receptor beta chains given below trace back to one sample, sequenced in a study of blood T cell repertoires in COVID-19. Assay: immunoSEQ multiplex PCR; the TCRdb copy retains only in-frame clones and omits some. Of about 54,000 clones listed, roughly 84% are singletons. The sample taken for sequencing was peripheral blood. These receptors were taken from a man aged 45 to 65 with active COVID-19.

The chain uses TRBV9 and TRBJ2-3; 8 bases are shared with TRBD2. The V segment lost 3 bases and the J segment 5 bases; nucleotides outside the gene matches: 14. The CDR3 is 17 residues long. Germline V gene sequence: CDR1 SGDLS, CDR2 YYNGEE. The CDR3 spells CASSASFTSGDKDTQYF. In nucleotides, the CDR3 is TGTGCCAGCAGCGCGAGTTTCACTAGCGGAGACAAAGATACGCAGTATTTT.

This clone was recorded once. The chain carries TRBV5-1 and TRBJ2-7; D not resolved. The germline V gene encodes CDR1 SGHRS and CDR2 YFSETQ. The CDR3 extends over 13 amino acids. V was cut by 1 base and J by 3 bases, with 8 bases left in between. The chain's CDR3 is CASSLPPVYEQYF. CDR3 in DNA: TGCGCCAGCAGCTTGCCCCCGGTCTACGAGCAGTACTTC.

This clone was recorded only once. The CDR3 region has the DNA TGTGCCAGCAGCCTCGGATCGACGGGGGATACGCAGTATTTT. This gives the protein CASSLGSTGDTQYF. This rearrangement joins TRBV6-4 to TRBJ2-3, with D possibly matching TRBD2 (5 bases). The CDR3 totals 14 residues. CDR1 is MRHNA and CDR2 is SNTAGT in the germline V gene. Trimming left V 6 bases short and J 6 bases short, with 16 bases between.

The chain recombines TRBV4-3 with TRBJ2-3, with 9 bases fitting TRBD2. This CDR3 comprises 15 residues. The V and J ends lost 4 bases and 2 bases, in that order; junction bases with no gene match: 4. Germline V gene lookup returns CDR1 LGHNA and CDR2 YSLEER. For the CDR3, the DNA is TGCGCCAGCAGCCTTCGGACTAGCGACACAGATACGCAGTATTTT. Translated: CASSLRTSDTDTQYF.

This chain connects TRBV6-4 to TRBJ1-2, with TRBD1 matching 7 bases. In germline, CDR1 is MRHNA, CDR2 SNTAGT. Trimming cost V 3 bases and J 4 bases; bases outside gene matches: 8. The CDR3 runs 15 residues. Written as DNA, the CDR3 is TGTGCCAGCAGTGAGAGGGGACAGCCGCCCTATGGCTACACCTTC. Protein: CASSERGQPPYGYTF.

This chain links TRBV23-1 with TRBJ1-5; weak D call: TRBD1 (6 bases). TRBV23-1 is known as an ORF, though its function is uncertain. The V and J ends lost 0 bases and 4 bases respectively, with 28 bases between them. The CDR3 sequence is 21 residues long. CDR3 bases: TGCGCCAGCAGTCAATCTCTCAGGGGTACTCTAAGGGAAGGCCTAAATCAGCCCCAGCATTTT. Protein sequence: CASSQSLRGTLREGLNQPQHF.

The chain uses TRBV28 and TRBJ1-1; no reliable D call. Germline CDR1 MDHEN, CDR2 SYDVKM. V shed 4 bases and J shed 1 base, with 7 bases lying between them. The CDR3 totals 13 residues. The CDR3 is CASSSTPNTEAFF. The CDR3 nucleotides read TGTGCCAGCAGTTCGACACCGAACACTGAAGCTTTCTTT.

This clone has only a few counts. The chain links TRBV30 to TRBJ2-7; perhaps TRBD1 as D (5 bases). In germline, CDR1 is GTSNPN, CDR2 SVGIG (reference sequence). CDR3 size: 14 residues. The V end was cut by 4 bases, the J end by 2 bases, with 15 bases between. CDR3 DNA sequence: TGTGCCTGGACACCCGACAGACCTCCCTACGAGCAGTACTTC. Protein sequence: CAWTPDRPPYEQYF.

The V call is TRBV2, the J call TRBJ2-7; 7 bases are a match to TRBD2. V shed 9 bases, J shed 0 bases, and the junction held 5 bases outside the gene matches. Looked up from germline, CDR1 is SNHLY and CDR2 is FYNNEI. The CDR3 consists of 13 residues. CDR3 coding DNA: TGTGCCAGGGGAGGGCAGAGCTCCTACGAGCAGTACTTC. Translated: CARGGQSSYEQYF.

The chain combines TRBV7-3 with TRBJ1-1; D unclear. Germline V CDR1 and CDR2: SGHTA, FQGTGA. Trimming shortened V by 11 bases and J by 3 bases, and 16 bases separated the two germline ends. CDR3 length: 13 residues. The CDR3 nucleotides read TGTGCCTCGACGGGGATCTTGTACACTGAAGCTTTCTTT. Residues: CASTGILYTEAFF.

The rearrangement links TRBV2 to TRBJ2-1; 11 nucleotides line up with TRBD2. Germline-derived CDR1 and CDR2 are SNHLY and FYNNEI. The CDR3 runs 14 residues. J gave up 4 bases and V 6 bases, and 2 bases lay outside the gene matches. The CDR3 sequence: CASSRLAGYNEQFF. For the CDR3, the DNA is TGTGCCAGCAGCCGACTAGCGGGATACAATGAGCAGTTCTTC.

The chain combines TRBV27 with TRBJ1-1; D possibly corresponds to TRBD1 (5 bases). The ends were cut back, 5 bases at V and 5 bases at J, with 15 bases in the middle. The CDR3 sequence is 14 residues long. Germline V CDR1 and CDR2: MNHEY, SMNVEV (reference sequence). The CDR3 sequence: CASSPYGGGTEAFF. CDR3 in DNA: TGTGCCAGCAGTCCTTACGGGGGGGGAACTGAAGCTTTCTTT.

The CDR3 is CASIWGREQFF. The CDR3 DNA follows: TGTGCCAGTATCTGGGGGAGGGAGCAGTTCTTC. The V call is TRBV19, the J call TRBJ2-1; D may be TRBD2 (6 bases). The ends were cut back, 7 bases at V and 10 bases at J, with 11 bases in the middle. Germline V gene data show CDR1 as LNHDA and CDR2 as SQIVND (reference sequence). The CDR3 is 11 amino acids.

The rearrangement joins TRBV5-6 to TRBJ1-1, with a weak D call TRBD1 (5 bases). The CDR3 totals 13 residues. V was shortened by 0 bases and J by 10 bases, with 13 bases between the two germline ends. Germline CDR1 reads SGHDT; CDR2 reads YYEEEE. CDR3 nucleotide sequence: TGTGCCAGCAGCTTGGTTAACCAGGGTGGAGCTTTCTTT. It translates to CASSLVNQGGAFF.

This chain links TRBV4-1 with TRBJ1-3; 11 bases fit TRBD1. Germline CDR1 and CDR2: MGHRA and YSYEKL. V dropped 1 base and J dropped 2; count of bases not matched to a gene: 10. The CDR3 runs to 19 residues. CDR3 sequence reads: CASSQGSGQGGSAGNTIYF. Written as DNA, the CDR3 is TGCGCCAGCAGCCAAGGGTCGGGACAGGGGGGTTCTGCTGGAAACACCATATATTTT.

The V call is TRBV11-2, the J call TRBJ1-3; D uncertain. Deletions cut 0 bases from V and 0 bases from J, with 12 bases between. The CDR3 has 17 amino acids. The germline gives CDR1 SGHAT, CDR2 FQNNGV. For the CDR3, the DNA is TGTGCCAGCAGCTTAGAGCGGGAGGTCGGCTCTGGAAACACCATATATTTT. This translates into CASSLEREVGSGNTIYF. The full variable domain, with the rest looked up from reference TRBV11-2 and TRBJ1-3, is EAGVAQSPRYKIIEKRQSVAFWCNPISGHATLYWYQQILGQGPKLLIQFQNNGVVDDSQLPKDRFSAERLKGVDSTLKIQPAKLEDSAVYLCASSLEREVGSGNTIYFGEGSWLTVV.

The chain employs TRBV5-6 and TRBJ1-1; 10 bases agree with TRBD1. The germline gives CDR1 SGHDT, CDR2 YYEEEE. V trimming: 2 bases; J trimming: 1 base; junction bases outside the gene matches: 11. The CDR3 runs 18 residues. CDR3 coding DNA: TGTGCCAGCAGCTTACCCGGGACAGGGGCCTTCGAGAACACTGAAGCTTTCTTT. It yields the protein CASSLPGTGAFENTEAFF.

This chain uses TRBV7-2 with TRBJ2-1, with TRBD2 matching over 11 bases. The V segment lost 4 bases and the J segment 3 bases; nucleotides outside the gene matches: 2. The length of the CDR3 is 15 residues. CDR1 SGHTA and CDR2 FQGNSA come from the germline V gene. DNA for the CDR3: TGTGCCAGCAGCTCTAGCGGGGGGTTCTACAATGAGCAGTTCTTC. Its protein product is CASSSSGGFYNEQFF. Full variable domain (outside the CDR3, taken from reference TRBV7-2 and TRBJ2-1): GAGVSQSPSNKVTEKGKDVELRCDPISGHTALYWYRQSLGQGLEFLIYFQGNSAPDKSGLPSDRFSAERTGGSVSTLTIQRTQQEDSAVYLCASSSSGGFYNEQFFGPGTRLTVL.

The sample holds one count of this clone. The J gene is TRBJ2-3, the V gene TRBV9; 10 nucleotides agree with TRBD2. Germline loops: CDR1 SGDLS, CDR2 YYNGEE. The J segment lost 5 bases and the V segment lost 4 bases, leaving 4 bases of the junction unmatched. This CDR3 has 14 residues. The CDR3 loop is CASSLAGAEDTQYF. The CDR3, as DNA: TGTGCCAGCAGCCTAGCGGGAGCCGAAGATACGCAGTATTTT.

The CDR3 DNA reads TGTGCCAGCACGGACAGGGAGCTATTCGTGCAGTTCTTC. This gives the protein CASTDRELFVQFF. The chain is built from TRBV28 and TRBJ2-1, with 8 bases that match TRBD1. V gave up 7 bases and J gave up 12 bases; unmatched junction bases: 11. The CDR3 length is 13 residues. Per the germline V gene, CDR1 is MDHEN and CDR2 is SYDVKM. Looking up the rest from reference TRBV28 and TRBJ2-1 gives the full variable domain: DVKVTQSSRYLVKRTGEKVFLECVQDMDHENMFWYRQDPGLGLRLIYFSYDVKMKEKGDIPEGYSVSREKKERFSLILESASTNQTSMYLCASTDRELFVQFFGPGTRLTVL.

The chain uses TRBV18 and TRBJ2-2, with D tentatively TRBD1 (6 bases). Trimming removed 3 bases from V and 0 bases from J, with 17 bases in between. The CDR3 is 18 residues long. In germline, CDR1 is KGHSH, CDR2 LQKENI. CDR3: CASSPSMAGAANTGELFF. CDR3 in DNA: TGTGCCAGCTCACCCTCGATGGCAGGGGCCGCGAACACCGGGGAGCTGTTTTTT.

The V gene is TRBV4-1, the J gene TRBJ2-3, with 9 bases aligning to TRBD1. This CDR3 spans 15 amino acids. Germline-derived CDR1 and CDR2 are MGHRA and YSYEKL. Losses at the gene ends were 0 bases for V and 3 bases for J; bases not matched to a gene: 1. The CDR3 DNA reads TGCGCCAGCAGCCAAGACGGACAGGGGACAGATACGCAGTATTTT. Its translation is CASSQDGQGTDTQYF.

This chain joins TRBV5-1 and TRBJ1-2; D remains unclear. The CDR3 is 14 residues long. The germline CDR1 and CDR2 sequences are SGHRS and YFSETQ. V dropped 0 bases and J dropped 8 bases, with 14 bases sitting between them. Here the CDR3 DNA reads TGCGCCAGCAGCTTGGATCCGGCCGGGAACGGCTACACCTTC. This codes for CASSLDPAGNGYTF.

CDR3 bases: TGTGCCAGCGGAGTAGATGAGCCCCTCCACTTT. This translates into CASGVDEPLHF. The chain uses TRBV9 and TRBJ1-6; D call uncertain. V lost 7 bases, J lost 13 bases, and 12 bases lay in between. The germline V gene encodes CDR1 SGDLS and CDR2 YYNGEE. There are 11 residues in the CDR3.

This sequence joins TRBV21-1 and TRBJ2-3; the table assigns TRBD2, which was not confirmed against the DNA. TRBV21-1 is given as a pseudogene. This CDR3 contains 19 residues. CDR3 protein: CASSKGGMGSSAPADTQYF. CDR3 sequence (DNA): TGTGCCAGCAGCAAAGGAGGTATGGGTAGCAGTGCCCCCGCAGATACGCAGTATTTT.